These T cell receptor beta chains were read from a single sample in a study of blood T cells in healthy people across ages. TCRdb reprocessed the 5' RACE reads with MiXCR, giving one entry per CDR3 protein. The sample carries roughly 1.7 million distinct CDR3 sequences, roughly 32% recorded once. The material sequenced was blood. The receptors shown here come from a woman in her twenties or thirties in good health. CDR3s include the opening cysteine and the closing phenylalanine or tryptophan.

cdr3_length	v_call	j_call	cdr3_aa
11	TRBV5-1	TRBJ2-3	CVSSLSDTQYF
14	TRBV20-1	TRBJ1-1	CSARVRQGHPEAFF
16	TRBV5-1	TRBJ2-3	CASSLDLGAYTDTQYF
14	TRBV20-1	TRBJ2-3	CSGREGATWGTQYF
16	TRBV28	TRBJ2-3	CASRTVKGGHTDTQYF
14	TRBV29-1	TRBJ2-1	CSVPRGESYNEQFF
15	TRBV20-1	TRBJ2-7	CSATGREDISYEQYF
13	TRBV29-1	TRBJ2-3	CSVEGGVTDTQYF
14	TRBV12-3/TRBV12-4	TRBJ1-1	CASSPSHRLDRAFF
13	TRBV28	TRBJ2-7	CASIPGQGTGQYF
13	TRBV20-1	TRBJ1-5	CSASKGLYQPQHF
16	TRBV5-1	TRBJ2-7	CASSLDLQGILYEQYF
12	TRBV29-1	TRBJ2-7	CSVRDRNYEQYF
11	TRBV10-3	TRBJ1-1	CAIGGATEAFF
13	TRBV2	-	CASSVQETHEQYF
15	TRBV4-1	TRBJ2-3	CASSQDLGTFDTQYF
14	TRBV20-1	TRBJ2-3	CSAQTGLSTDTQYF
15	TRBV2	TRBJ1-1	CASRGTSLGGSEAFF
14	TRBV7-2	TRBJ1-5	CASSSRAVNQPQHF
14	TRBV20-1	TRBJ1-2	CSAATGVANYGYTF
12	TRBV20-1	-	CSAPRRQETQYF
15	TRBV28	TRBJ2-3	CASSGDPAKGYTQYF
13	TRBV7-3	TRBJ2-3	CASSSDSGDTQYF
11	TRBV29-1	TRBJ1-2	CSVDAEVGYTF
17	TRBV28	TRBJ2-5	CASSLGPLAGGRETQYF
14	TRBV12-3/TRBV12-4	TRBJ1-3	CASRRDHQGNTIYF
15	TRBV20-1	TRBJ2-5	CSAKGVAGGRETQYF
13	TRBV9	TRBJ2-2	CASSVESMEELFF
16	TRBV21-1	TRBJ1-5	CASSKWGGQNNQPQHF
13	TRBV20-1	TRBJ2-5	CSAIAGGRETQYF
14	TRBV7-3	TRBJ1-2	CASSTSAGLVGYTF
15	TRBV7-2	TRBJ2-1	CASSLGLAGYNEQFF
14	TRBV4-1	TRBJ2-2	CASSQVHSTGELFF
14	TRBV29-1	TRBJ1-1	CSVLDRARNTEAFF
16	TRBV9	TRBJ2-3	CASSPTGLVRTDTQYF
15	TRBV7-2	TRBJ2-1	CASMSGGRTHNEQFF
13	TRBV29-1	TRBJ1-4	CSVEYPGVEKLFF
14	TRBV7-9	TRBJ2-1	CASSHPQTPNEQFF
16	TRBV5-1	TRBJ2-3	CASSSRGGQGADTQYF
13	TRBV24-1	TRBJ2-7	CATSDNLSYEQYF
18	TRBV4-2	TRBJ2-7	CASSPLGLAGGGLHEQYF
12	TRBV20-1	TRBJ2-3	CSFYAGTDTQYF
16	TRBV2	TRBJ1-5	CASRDPDGRSNQPQHF